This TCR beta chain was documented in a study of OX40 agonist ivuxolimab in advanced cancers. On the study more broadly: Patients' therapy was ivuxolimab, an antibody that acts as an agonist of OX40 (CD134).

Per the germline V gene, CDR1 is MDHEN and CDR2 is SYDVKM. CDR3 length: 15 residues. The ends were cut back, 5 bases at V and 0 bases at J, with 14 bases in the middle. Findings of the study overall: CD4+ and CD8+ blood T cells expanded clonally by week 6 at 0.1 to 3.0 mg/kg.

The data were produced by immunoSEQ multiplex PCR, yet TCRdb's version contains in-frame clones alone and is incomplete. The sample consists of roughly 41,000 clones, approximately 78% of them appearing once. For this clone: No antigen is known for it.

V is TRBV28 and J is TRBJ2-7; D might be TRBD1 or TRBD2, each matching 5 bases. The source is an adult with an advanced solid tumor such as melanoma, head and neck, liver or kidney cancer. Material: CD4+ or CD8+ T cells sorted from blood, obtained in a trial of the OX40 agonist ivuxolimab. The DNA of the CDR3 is TGTGCCAGCAGTCCGAGGGGATTCGGCTCCTACGAGCAGTACTTC. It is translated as CASSPRGFGSYEQYF. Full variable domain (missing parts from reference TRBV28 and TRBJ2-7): DVKVTQSSRYLVKRTGEKVFLECVQDMDHENMFWYRQDPGLGLRLIYFSYDVKMKEKGDIPEGYSVSREKKERFSLILESASTNQTSMYLCASSPRGFGSYEQYFGPGTRLTVT.